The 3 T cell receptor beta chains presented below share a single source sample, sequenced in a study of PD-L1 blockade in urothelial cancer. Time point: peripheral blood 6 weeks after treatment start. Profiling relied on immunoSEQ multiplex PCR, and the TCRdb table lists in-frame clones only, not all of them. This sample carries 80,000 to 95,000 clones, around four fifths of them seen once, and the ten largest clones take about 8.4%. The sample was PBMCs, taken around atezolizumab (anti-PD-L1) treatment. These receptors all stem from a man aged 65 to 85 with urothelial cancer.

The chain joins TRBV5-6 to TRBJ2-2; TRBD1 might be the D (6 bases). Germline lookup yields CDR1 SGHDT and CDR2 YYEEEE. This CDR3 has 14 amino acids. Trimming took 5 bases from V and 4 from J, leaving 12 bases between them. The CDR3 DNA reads TGTGCCAGCAGTACAGGGCTGGTCACCGGGGAGCTGTTTTTT. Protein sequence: CASSTGLVTGELFF.

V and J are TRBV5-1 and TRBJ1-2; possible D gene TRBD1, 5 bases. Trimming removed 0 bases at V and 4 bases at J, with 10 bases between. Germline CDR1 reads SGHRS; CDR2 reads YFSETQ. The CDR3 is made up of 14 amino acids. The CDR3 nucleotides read TGCGCCAGCAGCTTGGCGACAGCGCCCTATGGCTACACCTTC. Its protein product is CASSLATAPYGYTF.

This chain's CDR3 is CASGLDLSQGRAFF. For the CDR3, the DNA is TGTGCTAGTGGTTTGGACCTCTCACAGGGAAGAGCTTTCTTT. This chain connects TRBV12-5 to TRBJ1-1, with D perhaps matching TRBD1 (6 bases). V dropped 1 base and J dropped 10 bases, with 16 bases sitting between them. This CDR3 is 14 amino acids long. CDR1 LGHNT and CDR2 FRNRAP come from the germline V gene.